This T cell receptor beta chain was identified during a study of PD-L1 blockade in urothelial cancer. The trim removed 2 bases at V and 6 bases at J, leaving 2 bases unmatched. Germline V gene lookup returns CDR1 SGHTA and CDR2 FQGNSA. This CDR3 spans 14 amino acids. Described time point: peripheral blood 6 weeks after treatment start. Sequencing was performed with immunoSEQ multiplex PCR; in TCRdb, only in-frame clones are kept and a portion is missing. The sample yields about 110,000 clones, approximately 90% seen once. The source of this sequence is a man aged 60-69 years with urothelial cancer. Sequencing was performed on PBMCs, taken around atezolizumab (anti-PD-L1) treatment. The chain recombines TRBV7-2 with TRBJ2-2, with 8 bases lining up with TRBD1. CDR3 sequence reads: CASSLTRGPGELFF. CDR3 nucleotide sequence: TGTGCCAGCAGCTTAACCAGGGGGCCCGGGGAGCTGTTTTTT.